What follows are 20 T cell receptor beta chains derived from one specimen sequenced in a study of T cells in Graves' hyperthyroidism and ophthalmopathy. Researchers took RNA transcripts and amplified the TCR beta CDR3 regions from them. When the TCR CDR3 underwent first-round RT-PCR, the HTBI primer set was used. TCRdb re-called the multiplex PCR reads through MiXCR, storing one row per CDR3 protein. The table records more than 350,000 distinct CDR3 sequences, about 16% of them present only once. The material sequenced was blood. The receptor source for this set is a woman in her 30s with Graves' hyperthyroidism.

CDR3 DNA sequence: TGCGCCAGCAGCTTCAACGGGGAAACCGGGGAGCTGTTTTTT. It encodes CASSFNGETGELFF. The rearrangement links TRBV5-1 to TRBJ2-2; perhaps TRBD2 as D (5 bases). CDR1 and CDR2 from the germline V gene are SGHRS and YFSETQ. Trimming removed 2 bases from V and 5 bases from J, with 10 bases in between. This CDR3 has 14 residues.

The chain recombines TRBV19 with TRBJ2-5; D is tentatively TRBD1 or TRBD2 (5 bases each). In germline, CDR1 is LNHDA, CDR2 SQIVND (reference sequence). The CDR3 loop spans 15 amino acids. Trimming removed 7 bases from V and 2 bases from J, with 17 bases in between. In DNA, the CDR3 is TGTGCCAGTAAGGACCCGGGACGGACTCAAGAGACCCAGTACTTC. It translates to CASKDPGRTQETQYF.

The chain uses TRBV27 and TRBJ2-2, with TRBD2 matching over 9 bases. After removal of 1 base from V and 4 bases from J, the junction contained 4 bases not matched to a gene. Germline V CDR1 and CDR2: MNHEY, SMNVEV (reference sequence). This CDR3 comprises 16 residues. CDR3 amino acids: CASSLFSGSLTGELFF. As DNA, the CDR3 is TGTGCCAGCAGTTTATTTAGCGGGAGTCTCACCGGGGAGCTGTTTTTT.

V gene TRBV6-1 combines with J gene TRBJ2-1; TRBD2 agrees at 9 bases. CDR1 is MNHNS, CDR2 SASEGT, per germline. Losses at the gene ends were 2 bases for V and 6 bases for J; bases not matched to a gene: 5. The length of the CDR3 is 15 residues. CDR3 loop: CASSEQGGRANEQFF. The CDR3 DNA is TGTGCCAGCAGTGAACAAGGCGGGAGGGCCAATGAGCAGTTCTTC.

This chain connects TRBV28 to TRBJ1-5; D uncertain. The CDR3 sequence is 14 residues long. Per germline, CDR1 MDHEN and CDR2 SYDVKM. V lost 3 bases to trimming and J lost 0 bases, with 6 bases between them. Written as DNA, the CDR3 is TGTGCCAGCAGTTTTTCCCCTAGCAATCAGCCCCAGCATTTT. This translates into CASSFSPSNQPQHF.

This clonotype was picked up many times. V usage is TRBV20-1 and J usage is TRBJ2-4; D is uncertain. The V gene lost 3 bases and the J gene lost 4 bases, with 7 bases spanning the gap. CDR1 DFQATT and CDR2 SNEGSKA come from the germline V gene (reference sequence). The CDR3 runs 12 residues. CDR3 DNA sequence: TGCAGTGCTAGCCCCTTAAAAAACATTCAGTACTTC. Its translation: CSASPLKNIQYF.

The sample holds many counts of this clonotype. The J gene is TRBJ1-2, the V gene TRBV3-1; D uncertain. CDR1 is LGHDT and CDR2 is YNNKEL in the germline V gene (reference sequence). CDR3 size: 13 residues. The germline V and J ends were trimmed by 4 bases and 5 bases, with 11 bases remaining between them. The CDR3 protein is CASSPLLYYGYTF. CDR3 nucleotide sequence: TGTGCCAGCAGCCCCCTCTTGTATTATGGCTACACCTTC.

This clonotype was counted between two and nine times. This rearrangement joins TRBV4-2 to TRBJ1-4; D remains unclear. Germline CDR1 LGHNA, CDR2 YNFKEQ. V was pared by 0 bases and J by 6 bases, with 11 bases between. This CDR3 is built from 15 residues. The CDR3 reads CASSQEHRKDEKLFF. CDR3 DNA sequence: TGTGCCAGCAGCCAAGAACACCGGAAAGATGAAAAACTGTTTTTT.

This clonotype occurred many times. V gene TRBV30 combines with J gene TRBJ2-5; the D is unclear. Per the germline V gene, CDR1 is GTSNPN and CDR2 is SVGIG (reference sequence). The CDR3 consists of 14 residues. V lost 2 bases and J 2 bases, leaving 12 bases between the germline ends. CDR3 sequence (DNA): TGTGCCTGGAGTCCGGACGGACGGCAAGAGACCCAGTACTTC. This codes for CAWSPDGRQETQYF. The full variable domain, with the rest looked up from reference TRBV30 and TRBJ2-5, is SQTIHQWPATLVQPVGSPLSLECTVEGTSNPNLYWYRQAAGRGLQLLFYSVGIGQISSEVPQNLSASRPQDRQFILSSKKLLLSDSGFYLCAWSPDGRQETQYFGPGTRLLVL.

This clonotype was picked up a small number of times. This sequence joins TRBV5-1 and TRBJ2-7; TRBD2 matches at 9 bases. The germline gives CDR1 SGHRS, CDR2 YFSETQ. The V gene end was trimmed by 2 bases and the J gene end by 2 bases; junction bases not matched to a gene: 8. CDR3 length: 16 residues. In nucleotides, the CDR3 is TGCGCCAGCAGCTTCACTAGCGGGTGGTCTCCCTACGAGCAGTACTTC. It is translated as CASSFTSGWSPYEQYF. The full variable domain, completed using reference TRBV5-1 and TRBJ2-7, is KAGVTQTPRYLIKTRGQQVTLSCSPISGHRSVSWYQQTPGQGLQFLFEYFSETQRNKGNFPGRFSGRQFSNSRSEMNVSTLELGDSALYLCASSFTSGWSPYEQYFGPGTRLTVT.

The rearrangement links TRBV5-6 to TRBJ2-1; D is undetermined. This CDR3 comprises 16 residues. Germline CDR1 is SGHDT and CDR2 is YYEEEE. V gave up 0 bases and J gave up 1 base, with 11 bases separating them. The CDR3 DNA is TGTGCCAGCAGCTTGGACCGTGGGGTATCCTACAATGAGCAGTTCTTC. Residues: CASSLDRGVSYNEQFF. Combining the CDR3 with reference TRBV5-6 and TRBJ2-1 gives the whole variable domain DAGVTQSPTHLIKTRGQQVTLRCSPKSGHDTVSWYQQALGQGPQFIFQYYEEEERQRGNFPDRFSGHQFPNYSSELNVNALLLGDSALYLCASSLDRGVSYNEQFFGPGTRLTVL.

This clonotype was picked up a small number of times. The rearrangement uses TRBV20-1 and TRBJ2-3, with TRBD1 as a possible D gene (6 bases). Trimming removed 5 bases from V and 0 bases from J, with 12 bases in between. This CDR3 comprises 14 residues. Germline V gene sequence: CDR1 DFQATT, CDR2 SNEGSKA (reference sequence). CDR3 DNA: TGCAGTGCTCCTAGGGGGATTAGCACAGATACGCAGTATTTT. Its translation is CSAPRGISTDTQYF.

The table lists this clonotype with many counts. The chain combines TRBV12-3 or TRBV12-4 with TRBJ1-2; no clear D gene. The CDR3 sequence is 13 residues long. Trimming left V 1 base short and J 5 bases short, with 8 bases between. CDR3 protein: CASSLGRQYGYTF. CDR3 DNA: TGTGCCAGCAGTTTAGGACGGCAGTATGGCTACACCTTC.

This clonotype has a handful of counts. The genes are TRBV3-1 and TRBJ1-2, with 12 positions matching TRBD1. The CDR3 consists of 18 residues. Germline V gene sequence: CDR1 LGHDT, CDR2 YNNKEL (reference sequence). V trimming: 0 bases; J trimming: 7 bases; junction bases outside the gene matches: 12. This CDR3 reads CASSQEGSGTGGLSGYTF. The CDR3 region has the DNA TGTGCCAGCAGCCAAGAAGGGTCTGGGACAGGGGGCTTGAGTGGCTACACCTTC.

This clonotype was seen only a few times. The J gene is TRBJ2-1, the V gene TRBV7-9; 7 nucleotides agree with TRBD2. This CDR3 has 17 amino acids. Trimming at V came to 1 base and at J to 5 bases, leaving 11 bases not matched to a gene. The germline V gene has CDR1 SEHNR and CDR2 FQNEAQ (reference sequence). In DNA, the CDR3 is TGTGCCAGCAGCTTAGGGGCTAGCGGAAGATCCAACAATGAGCAGTTCTTC. This translates into CASSLGASGRSNNEQFF.

This clonotype was picked up many times. This chain uses TRBV5-5 with TRBJ2-1, with D hard to call. The CDR3 sequence is 15 residues long. Germline CDR1 and CDR2: SGHKS and YYEKEE (reference sequence). The V end was cut by 4 bases, the J end by 0 bases, with 11 bases between. The CDR3: CASSPDGSSYNEQFF. CDR3 sequence (DNA): TGTGCCAGCAGCCCGGACGGAAGCTCCTACAATGAGCAGTTCTTC.

This clonotype has more than one count but fewer than ten. The rearrangement joins TRBV20-1 to TRBJ2-7; 7 bases agree with TRBD2. In germline, CDR1 is DFQATT, CDR2 SNEGSKA (reference sequence). Losses at the gene ends were 0 bases for V and 4 bases for J; bases not matched to a gene: 6. There are 14 residues in the CDR3. As DNA, the CDR3 is TGCAGTGCTAGAGATCTGCTAGCGGAGTACGAGCAGTACTTC. Amino acids: CSARDLLAEYEQYF.

This clonotype was seen many times. J is TRBJ2-2 and V is TRBV20-1, with D perhaps TRBD2 (5 bases). The CDR3 spans 15 residues. V was cut by 1 base and J by 2 bases, with 11 bases left in between. The germline gives CDR1 DFQATT, CDR2 SNEGSKA (reference sequence). The CDR3 bases are TGCAGTGCTAGAGGAGTTGCGGGCAACACCGGGGAGCTGTTTTTT. This encodes CSARGVAGNTGELFF.

Many counts were recorded for this clonotype. The genes are TRBV2 and TRBJ1-6; 9 positions agree with TRBD1. Per the germline V gene, CDR1 is SNHLY and CDR2 is FYNNEI. V dropped 0 bases and J dropped 9; count of bases not matched to a gene: 3. There are 15 residues in the CDR3. Here the CDR3 reads CASSEAGTGPSPLHF. The CDR3 DNA is TGTGCCAGCAGTGAAGCCGGGACAGGGCCTTCACCCCTCCACTTT.

This clonotype came up once. The chain recombines TRBV7-2 with TRBJ2-5, with D perhaps TRBD1 (6 bases). Per germline, CDR1 SGHTA and CDR2 FQGNSA. The CDR3 is made up of 14 amino acids. The ends were cut back, 5 bases at V and 3 bases at J, with 13 bases in the middle. The CDR3 nucleotides read TGTGCCAGCAGCCAGAAGACAGGAAAAGAGACCCAGTACTTC. Translation: CASSQKTGKETQYF. The full variable domain, rest sourced from reference TRBV7-2 and TRBJ2-5, is GAGVSQSPSNKVTEKGKDVELRCDPISGHTALYWYRQSLGQGLEFLIYFQGNSAPDKSGLPSDRFSAERTGGSVSTLTIQRTQQEDSAVYLCASSQKTGKETQYFGPGTRLLVL.